Sequencing of this T cell receptor (beta chain) was carried out in a study of glioma-infiltrating T cells. Findings and limits, study-wide: Non-neoplastic patients had below-expected tissue-blood divergence, while all gliomas exceeded expectation. Only very few CDR3 sequences appeared in both tissue and blood.

Trimming took off 0 bases at V and 8 bases at J, with 13 bases between the two ends. Germline CDR1 is MNHEY and CDR2 is SVGEGT. The CDR3 is made up of 14 amino acids. This clonotype was counted at least ten times. The target antigen is unknown. TCR alpha and beta CDR3 regions were amplified from RNA using iRepertoire nested multiplex PCR. Tissue mRNA or PBMC total RNA, roughly 95-400 ng, went into one-step reverse transcription and amplification. Using its own MiXCR run on the multiplex PCR reads, TCRdb lists one record per CDR3 protein. This table has 100,000 to 150,000 distinct CDR3 sequences, approximately 25% appearing once.

The clonotype comes from a human donor with low-grade glioma or glioblastoma, undergoing nonglioma brain surgery, or in good health (not recorded which). The chain has TRBV6-2 or TRBV6-3 and TRBJ1-1; no definite D call. Input material: glioma tissue, nonneoplastic brain tissue, or PBMCs (not recorded which). CDR3 bases: TGTGCCAGCAGTTACTCGGAGGTTGCAGACGAAGCTTTCTTT. Encoded protein: CASSYSEVADEAFF.